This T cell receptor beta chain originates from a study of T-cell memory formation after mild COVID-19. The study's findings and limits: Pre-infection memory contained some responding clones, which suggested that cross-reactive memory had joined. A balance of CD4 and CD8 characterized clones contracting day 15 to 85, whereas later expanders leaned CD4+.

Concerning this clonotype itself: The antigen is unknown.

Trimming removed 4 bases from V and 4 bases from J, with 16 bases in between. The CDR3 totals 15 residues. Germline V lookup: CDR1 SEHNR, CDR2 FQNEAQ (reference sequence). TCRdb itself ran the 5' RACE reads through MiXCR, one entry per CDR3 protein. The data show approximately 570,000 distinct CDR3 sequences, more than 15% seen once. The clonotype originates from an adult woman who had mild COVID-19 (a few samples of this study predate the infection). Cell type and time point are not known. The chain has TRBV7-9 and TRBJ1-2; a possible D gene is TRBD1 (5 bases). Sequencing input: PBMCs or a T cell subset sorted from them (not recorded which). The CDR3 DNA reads TGTGCCAGCAGCTCTTCGGGGGTTCTTGGCTATGGCTACACCTTC. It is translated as CASSSSGVLGYGYTF. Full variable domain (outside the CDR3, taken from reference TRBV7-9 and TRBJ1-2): DTGVSQNPRHKITKRGQNVTFRCDPISEHNRLYWYRQTLGQGPEFLTYFQNEAQLEKSRLLSDRFSAERPKGSFSTLEIQRTEQGDSAMYLCASSSSGVLGYGYTFGSGTRLTVV.